The clone carrying this T cell receptor (beta chain) showed up just a few times. The authors reverse transcribed about 0.5 to 1 ug RNA with random hexamers. Each CDR3 protein gets one entry after TCRdb re-called the immunoSEQ multiplex PCR reads with MiXCR. Of some 180,000 distinct CDR3 sequences listed, less than 95% were seen once; the top ten hold 0.085% to 0.11%. The TEMRA cells underwent FACS enrichment, while the CD8+ and CD4+ T cells underwent negative isolation. The data derive from a study of CD8 T cells in Susac syndrome. Germline-derived CDR1 and CDR2 are SGHTA and FQGNSA. This CDR3 has 15 amino acids. Trimming cost V 2 bases and J 8 bases; bases outside gene matches: 4.

Specimen: CD4+ T cells from PBMCs. The rearrangement joins TRBV7-2 to TRBJ2-1; 12 bases agree with TRBD2. This receptor was identified in a human donor in good health. The CDR3 DNA is TGTGCCAGCAGCTTACTAGCGGGAGGGCCCGATGAGCAGTTCTTC. Its protein product is CASSLLAGGPDEQFF.